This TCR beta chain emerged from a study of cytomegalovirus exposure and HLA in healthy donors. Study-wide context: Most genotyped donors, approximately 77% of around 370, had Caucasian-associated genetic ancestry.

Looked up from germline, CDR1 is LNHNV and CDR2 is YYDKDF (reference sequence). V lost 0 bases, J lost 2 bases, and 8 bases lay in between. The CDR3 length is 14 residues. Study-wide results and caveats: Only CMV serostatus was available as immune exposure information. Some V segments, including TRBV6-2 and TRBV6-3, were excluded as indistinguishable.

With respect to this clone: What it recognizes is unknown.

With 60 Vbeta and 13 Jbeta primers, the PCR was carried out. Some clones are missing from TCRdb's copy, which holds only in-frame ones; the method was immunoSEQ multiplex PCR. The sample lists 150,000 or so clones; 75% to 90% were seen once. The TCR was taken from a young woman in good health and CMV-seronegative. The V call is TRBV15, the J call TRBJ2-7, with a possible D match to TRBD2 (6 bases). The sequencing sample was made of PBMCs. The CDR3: CATSREGGAYEQYF. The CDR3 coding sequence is TGTGCCACCAGCAGAGAGGGGGGAGCCTACGAGCAGTACTTC.